This T cell receptor (beta chain) was found in a study of blood T cell repertoires in COVID-19. Study information: Samples of COVID-19 (acute and convalescent) were obtained from the United States, Italy and Spain. Sources were T cells, B-cell-depleted T cells, or PBMCs; the material itself was cDNA or gDNA.

CDR3 length: 15 amino acids. With V trimmed by 5 bases and J by 2 bases, 6 bases remained unmatched. From germline, CDR1 is LNHDA and CDR2 SQIVND (reference sequence). In the source study's methods: Estimation of nucleated cell counts relied on the amplification of reference gene primers. Clones were sequenced by immunoSEQ multiplex PCR, and TCRdb holds only the in-frame ones, with some missing. The V and J calls and clone size were taken over from that table, and D and trimming were inferred from the DNA. The table includes under 250,000 clones, approximately 88% detected once. The chain links TRBV19 to TRBJ1-2; 9 bases line up with TRBD1. The material sequenced was peripheral blood. The receptor comes from a man aged 40-50 years with acute or convalescent COVID-19. The CDR3 DNA follows: TGTGCCAGTAGTTCGGGACAGGGAATAAACTATGGCTACACCTTC. It yields the protein CASSSGQGINYGYTF.